This TCR beta chain was observed in a study of cytomegalovirus exposure and HLA in healthy donors (dated by TCRdb to 2016 to 2017). In the study overall: According to an earlier analysis of several hundred of the donors, about 180 million T cells yielded 120 million or so unique TCR beta sequences and about 280 Gb of sequence data. An early release covering roughly 640 HLA-typed donors comprised about 300 gigabases of sequencing data and around 80 million unique TCR sequences. The genetic ancestry cluster associated with self-reported Caucasian donors included 80% to 90% of the 398 genotyped donors. The aim of the study was to test whether cataloging public T cell receptors could identify signatures of past pathogen exposure. The T cell repertoires of around 670 subjects were profiled by immunosequencing and related to cytomegalovirus serostatus. Along with the approximately 650-subject first cohort, a separate validation cohort of over a hundred different subjects was used. The study combined high-throughput TCR immunosequencing, statistical association of individual TCRs with disease status, and machine learning to predict cytomegalovirus infection status. A later analysis re-examined previously published TCR beta repertoires from about 670 donors and added high-resolution HLA genotyping to investigate patterns of TCR occurrence. The later analysis used no new phenotypic data to find candidate immune exposures, relying instead on TCR beta sequences and their occurrence across donors. An earlier analysis of around 540 of the donors applied high-throughput TCR beta sequencing to assess whether each TCR beta V gene segment acted as functional or pseudogenic. Alongside the repertoire data, information on donor age, sex, ethnicity and CMV serostatus was compiled. A later genetic analysis used genome-wide SNP genotypes for about 60% of the roughly 700 donors, treating that subset as a discovery cohort. Every repertoire in the discovery cohort had been generated on one and the same sequencing platform. Class I and class II HLA loci were covered by the typing at four-digit resolution. The number of typed donors differed by locus: roughly 629-640 for A, B, C, DRB1 and DQB1; 500 to 550 for DQA1; around 580 for DPA1; and around 470 for DPB1. Because of strong linkage in the cohort, a handful of DR-DQ haplotypes were treated as single units for association and clustering. Across under 500 genotyped donors of the cohort, an average of about 240,000 unique TCR beta nucleotide sequences per donor were sequenced, and approximately 17% of those sequences were non-productive. General findings and caveats noted by the study authors: In both the original and validation cohorts, the classifier was reported to diagnose cytomegalovirus status with high specificity and sensitivity. A later analysis found that TCR association rates varied across HLA loci, with DRB1 alleles showing the most associated TCRs and HLA-C alleles the fewest. A few of the identified cytomegalovirus-associated TCR beta chains were confirmed in vitro to be specific for cytomegalovirus antigens. Because some donors lacked HLA typing at each locus, the association tests relied only on the typed subset. Some IMGT-functional V segments, including TRBV6-2 and TRBV6-3, could not be told apart with the 87-base-pair reads, so those segments were excluded. It was suggested by the authors that the approach could potentially be generalized to other disease states and immunological phenotypes. Specific HLA alleles were associated with roughly 16,000 TCR beta sequences at a false discovery rate of 0.05 in a later analysis. This cohort had only TCR beta chains sequenced, and the lack of alpha or paired-chain data limited which features could be detected. Correlated functional status among segregating V segments might reflect linkage disequilibrium, but an unknown experimental factor could not be ruled out. In an earlier analysis of some 540 of the donors, most TCR beta V segments appeared in productive rearrangements about 87% or about 30% of the time, broadly matching IMGT annotations. V-gene and J-gene trimming of TCR beta chains was associated with a missense DCLRE1C variant in a later genetic analysis, and the association was replicated in an independent cohort. Most TCR sequences were observed very rarely across donors, whereas some public TCRs were present in many individuals. In a later genetic analysis, fewer N-insertions in productive TCRs were reported among donors in an Asian-associated ancestry cluster than the approximately 670-donor mean. The sequencing pipeline was judged likely to have produced a cluster of highly shared sequence variants as a technical artifact. The presence/absence analyses assumed that sequencing depth was roughly uniform across donors, and that assumption may not be true. Several of the top co-occurrence clusters appeared to be linked to parvovirus B19, influenza, CMV and Epstein-Barr virus, according to a later analysis. A total of 150 or so TCR beta chains were listed by the study as associated with cytomegalovirus. Compared with equally common non-associated chains, HLA-associated TCR beta chains in a later analysis were more clonally expanded and had lower generation probabilities. Seventeen rarely observed V segments, including chromosome 9 orphons, were excluded from the earlier analysis of several hundred of the donors because counts were too low. CMV serostatus was the only immune exposure information available for the cohort. When HLA alleles, especially DR and DQ, strongly co-occurred, TCR associations were difficult to assign to individual alleles. A further reported finding was that TCR beta sequences accurately predicted the HLA-A and HLA-B alleles for most subjects in the first cohort. In a later analysis, most CMV-associated TCR beta chains were found to appear HLA-restricted, with HLA associations seemingly driven largely by CMV exposure.

The library relied on the immunoSEQ multiplex PCR assay. A mixture of 60 forward primers for TCR Vbeta segments and 13 reverse primers for TCR Jbeta segments was used in the multiplex PCR. The CDR3 region of rearranged TCR beta genes was amplified from genomic DNA with a multiplex PCR assay. On the Illumina HiSeq System, the amplified TCR beta libraries were sequenced as 87-base-pair reads. As for how the authors treated the data: Across the 666 repertoires, a later analysis counted approximately 75 million unique TCR beta chains, 9.5 million to 12 million of which were shared by at least two donors. To remove PCR and sequencing errors, raw reads were error-corrected and collapsed into unique sequences using a nearest-neighbor algorithm that merged closely related sequences. CDR3 sequences were aligned to IMGT reference sequences to assign V, D and J gene segments. For a sequence to be retained, a match of at least six nucleotides was required to both a V gene segment and a J gene segment. Rearrangements were classified as productive when the CDR3 lacked stop codons and remained in frame with V and J, and all other rearrangements were classified as non-productive. CDR3 was defined by IMGT convention, running from the second conserved V-encoded cysteine to the conserved J-encoded phenylalanine. The earlier analysis of about 610 of the donors excluded any sequence lacking an unambiguous match to a single V gene segment. In an earlier analysis of about 590 of the donors, a V segment was called functional when productive rearrangements were above 56.7%, and segregating when the standard deviation between donors exceeded 5%. To diagnose cytomegalovirus status from the catalog of TCR beta chain sequences, a statistical classification framework was built. A later analysis assigned V and J genes by comparing TCR nucleotide sequences with IMGT/GENE-DB human TR gene sequences. In a later analysis, CDR3 sequences and most-parsimonious VDJ recombination scenarios were assigned using the TCRdist pipeline. A later analysis defined each TCR beta chain by its CDR3 amino acid sequence plus V-gene family, and excluded reads lacking a unique V-gene family. To address suspected cross-contamination and a sequencing artifact, a later analysis removed 592 highly shared, low-generation-probability nucleotide sequences. In a later analysis, a clonal expansion index was calculated for each public chain from normalized within-repertoire ranks of inferred template counts. In a later analysis, generation probabilities were computed using a VDJ recombination model fitted to out-of-frame rearrangements, and the results were checked against IGoR. A later analysis scored TCR-TCR, TCR-HLA and TCR-CMV co-occurrence with hypergeometric tests, applying a repertoire-size bias correction to TCR pairs. In a later analysis, false discovery rates were estimated by permuting HLA or CMV assignments 20 times. In a later analysis, co-occurring TCRs were grouped using DBSCAN, with TCRdist sequence similarity added in when clustering inside HLA-allele-positive subsets. Co-occurrence clustering excluded repertoires with fewer than 30,000 or more than 120,000 public chains, plus five with anomalous nucleotide sharing. In TCRdb, the immuneACCESS table is reduced to in-frame sequences with V and J assigned. These tables do not hold every clone; where another copy was compared, an unresolved V gene accounts for under half, and the others remain unexplained. Clone size and the V and J calls come from that table; the DNA yielded D and trimming. The sample table records 150,000 or so clones; just over 75% of these occur just once. The ten biggest clones cover over 0.95% of the sample.

In total, about 650 healthy bone marrow donors made up the cohort. All cohort members were sampled while nominally healthy, although unrecorded immune exposures were likely present. The donor was CMV seronegative and belonged to the group of over 300 seronegative cohort members. A peripheral blood sample was collected from each donor, and TCR beta sequencing was performed on peripheral blood mononuclear cells. The Qiagen DNeasy Blood Extraction Kit was used to extract genomic DNA from the blood cell samples. As regards this clone: This clone's antigen is unknown. Base qualities are not recorded, but no much larger clone differs from it by a single base.

Taken from the germline V gene (reference sequence), the CDR1 and CDR2 loops are GTSNPN and SVGIG. The CDR3, cysteine through phenylalanine, is 15 amino acids long. The entry retains the CDR3 DNA only, 45 bases that are in frame from base 1. Trimming costs V 0 bases and J 7 bases, and their ends lie 16 bases apart. The rearranged chain carries TRBV30 and TRBJ1-3, with TRBD1 perhaps the D gene, on 6 matching bases. The sequenced sample consisted of PBMCs. This TCR was sampled from a woman aged 40 to 49 in good health and CMV-seronegative. The CDR3 region reads CAWSVRGGGRNTIYF. The DNA sequence is as follows: TGTGCCTGGAGTGTACGGGGCGGGGGGCGGAACACCATATATTTT. The CDR3, completed at both ends by the reference TRBV30 and TRBJ1-3 genes, gives the full variable domain SQTIHQWPATLVQPVGSPLSLECTVEGTSNPNLYWYRQAAGRGLQLLFYSVGIGQISSEVPQNLSASRPQDRQFILSSKKLLLSDSGFYLCAWSVRGGGRNTIYFGEGSWLTVV.